These 4 T cell receptor beta chains share one sample of origin, sequenced in a study of T cells in Graves' hyperthyroidism and ophthalmopathy. Amplified regions were TCR beta CDR3 sequences from RNA transcripts. TCR CDR3 underwent first-round RT-PCR with the HTBI primer set. Each CDR3 protein gets one entry after TCRdb re-called the multiplex PCR reads with MiXCR. The sample contains about 530,000 distinct CDR3 sequences, roughly 18% of which appear only once. Sequencing used blood. These receptors came from a woman under 30 with Graves' ophthalmopathy.

The chain has TRBV6-1 and TRBJ2-2; the D is unclear. The CDR3 has 11 residues. The V gene lost 7 bases and the J gene lost 6 bases, with 6 bases spanning the gap. Germline loops: CDR1 MNHNS, CDR2 SASEGT. As DNA, the CDR3 is TGTGCCAGCAAGGTAGCCGGGGAGCTGTTTTTT. Protein product: CASKVAGELFF.

The chain recombines TRBV30 with TRBJ1-6; D is unclear. Germline values: CDR1 GTSNPN, CDR2 SVGIG (reference sequence). The CDR3 consists of 17 residues. Trimming stripped 0 bases from V and 9 bases from J, with 21 bases between. The chain's CDR3 is CAWSVRILAGWSSPLHF. CDR3 bases: TGTGCCTGGAGTGTAAGGATTTTGGCCGGGTGGAGTTCACCCCTCCACTTT.

Of note for this clonotype: A read error may explain this, as a much larger clone is one base away. The J gene is TRBJ1-2, the V gene TRBV28, with 7 bases lining up with TRBD1. V lost 9 bases and J lost 0; bases outside the gene matches: 10. Germline V lookup: CDR1 MDHEN, CDR2 SYDVKM. This CDR3 is built from 15 residues. This CDR3 reads CARKTAGQSNYGYTF. CDR3 DNA: TGTGCCAGAAAAACTGCGGGACAGTCTAACTATGGCTACACCTTC.

This clonotype was found many times. This chain connects TRBV28 to TRBJ1-2; D possibly corresponds to TRBD1 (5 bases). The CDR3 is 13 amino acids. V lost 6 bases and J 0 bases, leaving 8 bases between the germline ends. CDR1 and CDR2 from the germline V gene are MDHEN and SYDVKM. CDR3: CASSGDPNYGYTF. The CDR3 coding sequence is TGTGCCAGCAGCGGGGACCCTAACTATGGCTACACCTTC.